The rows below give T cell receptor beta chains drawn from one sample of a study of blood T cell repertoires in COVID-19. Produced via immunoSEQ multiplex PCR; TCRdb's table is partial and in-frame only. The data show some 380,000 clones, 81% seen once. Sequencing was done on a sample of peripheral blood. The source is a human donor with acute or convalescent COVID-19. The donor label of this sample is uncertain. The CDR3 runs from the conserved cysteine through the conserved F or W. D genes are given only for firm matches. Expanded clones get a size class; other rows say once, few or many, or leave the size out.

clone_size: .; cdr3_length: 18; j_call: TRBJ2-3; v_call: TRBV4-2; d_call: TRBD2; cdr3_aa: CASSQDLAGGLVKDTQYF; cdr3_nt: TGTGCCAGCAGCCAAGATCTGGCGGGGGGGCTTGTGAAAGATACGCAGTATTTT
clone_size: .; cdr3_length: 16; j_call: TRBJ2-3; v_call: TRBV28; d_call: TRBD2; cdr3_aa: CASSLTGEGSTDTQYF; cdr3_nt: TGTGCCAGCAGTTTAACCGGGGAGGGGTCCACAGATACGCAGTATTTT
clone_size: .; cdr3_length: 17; j_call: TRBJ2-2; v_call: TRBV18; d_call: TRBD1; cdr3_aa: CASSLTGGLPNTGELFF; cdr3_nt: TGTGCCAGCTCCCTAACAGGGGGCTTACCCAACACCGGGGAGCTGTTTTTT
clone_size: .; cdr3_length: 15; j_call: TRBJ2-1; v_call: TRBV7-2; d_call: .; cdr3_aa: CASSLGYGLYNEQFF; cdr3_nt: TGTGCCAGCAGCTTAGGGTATGGCCTCTACAATGAGCAGTTCTTC
clone_size: .; cdr3_length: 12; j_call: TRBJ1-2; v_call: TRBV12-3/TRBV12-4; d_call: .; cdr3_aa: CASRGELPGYTF; cdr3_nt: TGTGCCAGCCGGGGAGAACTACCAGGCTACACCTTC
clone_size: .; cdr3_length: 14; j_call: TRBJ2-2; v_call: TRBV7-2; d_call: .; cdr3_aa: CASSSNPGPGELFF; cdr3_nt: TGTGCCAGCAGCTCAAACCCAGGGCCCGGGGAGCTGTTTTTT
clone_size: many; cdr3_length: 16; j_call: TRBJ2-3; v_call: TRBV27; d_call: .; cdr3_aa: CASSTGRGTGTDTQYF; cdr3_nt: TGTGCCAGCAGTACGGGTCGGGGGACCGGCACAGATACGCAGTATTTT
clone_size: .; cdr3_length: 17; j_call: TRBJ1-5; v_call: TRBV19; d_call: .; cdr3_aa: CASSIVDEGRGNQPQHF; cdr3_nt: TGTGCCAGTAGTATTGTGGACGAGGGTCGGGGGAATCAGCCCCAGCATTTT
clone_size: .; cdr3_length: 15; j_call: TRBJ1-6; v_call: TRBV11-1; d_call: TRBD1; cdr3_aa: CASSLTGANNSPLHF; cdr3_nt: TGTGCCAGCAGCTTGACAGGGGCAAATAATTCACCCCTCCACTTT
clone_size: few; cdr3_length: 13; j_call: TRBJ2-5; v_call: TRBV7-6; d_call: .; cdr3_aa: CASSLGLRETQYF; cdr3_nt: TGTGCCAGCAGCTTAGGGCTCCGAGAGACCCAGTACTTC
clone_size: .; cdr3_length: 16; j_call: TRBJ2-1; v_call: TRBV7-9; d_call: TRBD2; cdr3_aa: CASSLGLGLAMNEQFF; cdr3_nt: TGTGCCAGCAGCCTTGGTTTGGGACTAGCGATGAATGAGCAGTTCTTC
clone_size: once; cdr3_length: 16; j_call: TRBJ1-1; v_call: TRBV6-5; d_call: .; cdr3_aa: CASSYSLGQMNTEAFF; cdr3_nt: TGTGCCAGCAGTTACTCGTTGGGCCAGATGAACACTGAAGCTTTCTTT
clone_size: .; cdr3_length: 15; j_call: TRBJ1-1; v_call: TRBV6-6; d_call: TRBD1; cdr3_aa: CASSYLQGAGTEAFF; cdr3_nt: TGTGCCAGCAGTTACTTACAGGGGGCCGGCACTGAAGCTTTCTTT
clone_size: .; cdr3_length: 14; j_call: TRBJ2-7; v_call: TRBV6-5; d_call: .; cdr3_aa: CASSYRPGAYEQYF; cdr3_nt: TGTGCCAGCAGTTACCGTCCGGGTGCCTACGAGCAGTACTTC
clone_size: once; cdr3_length: 12; j_call: TRBJ2-4; v_call: TRBV5-5; d_call: .; cdr3_aa: CASGGNPDIQYF; cdr3_nt: TGTGCCAGTGGGGGGAATCCGGACATTCAGTACTTC
clone_size: .; cdr3_length: 16; j_call: TRBJ2-1; v_call: TRBV6-6; d_call: TRBD2; cdr3_aa: CASSWGTSGRASEQFF; cdr3_nt: TGTGCCAGCAGTTGGGGGACTAGCGGGAGGGCCAGTGAGCAGTTCTTC
clone_size: .; cdr3_length: 15; j_call: TRBJ2-7; v_call: TRBV5-6; d_call: TRBD2; cdr3_aa: CASSPPGGRVYEQYF; cdr3_nt: TGTGCCAGCAGCCCTCCCGGCGGGAGAGTCTACGAGCAGTACTTC
clone_size: .; cdr3_length: 15; j_call: TRBJ2-5; v_call: TRBV2; d_call: .; cdr3_aa: CASTNVGAGKETQYF; cdr3_nt: TGTGCCAGCACCAACGTGGGGGCAGGGAAAGAGACCCAGTACTTC
clone_size: .; cdr3_length: 13; j_call: TRBJ2-7; v_call: TRBV11-2; d_call: TRBD2; cdr3_aa: CASSIRGAYEQYF; cdr3_nt: TGTGCCAGCAGCATACGGGGGGCCTACGAGCAGTACTTC
clone_size: .; cdr3_length: 14; j_call: TRBJ1-2; v_call: TRBV3-1/TRBV3-2; d_call: .; cdr3_aa: CASSQNRRTYGYTF; cdr3_nt: TGTGCCAGCAGCCAGAACCGAAGAACATATGGCTACACCTTC
clone_size: .; cdr3_length: 13; j_call: TRBJ1-2; v_call: TRBV12-3/TRBV12-4; d_call: .; cdr3_aa: CASTTRQSYGYTF; cdr3_nt: TGTGCCAGCACAACCAGACAGAGCTATGGCTACACCTTC
clone_size: .; cdr3_length: 15; j_call: TRBJ2-2; v_call: TRBV18; d_call: .; cdr3_aa: CASSPPGGRIGELFF; cdr3_nt: TGTGCCAGCTCACCGCCCGGGGGGCGGATCGGGGAGCTGTTTTTT
clone_size: once; cdr3_length: 18; j_call: TRBJ2-1; v_call: TRBV5-1; d_call: TRBD2; cdr3_aa: CASSLGGREVRSYNEQFF; cdr3_nt: TGCGCCAGCAGCTTGGGCGGGCGGGAGGTTCGCTCCTACAATGAGCAGTTCTTC
clone_size: once; cdr3_length: 15; j_call: TRBJ1-2; v_call: TRBV6-5; d_call: .; cdr3_aa: CASSYLQGGNYGYTF; cdr3_nt: TGTGCCAGCAGTTACCTACAGGGCGGCAACTATGGCTACACCTTC
clone_size: .; cdr3_length: 16; j_call: TRBJ1-1; v_call: TRBV6-5; d_call: .; cdr3_aa: CASSYSTVMKGTEAFF; cdr3_nt: TGTGCCAGCAGTTACTCGACGGTAATGAAGGGGACTGAAGCTTTCTTT
clone_size: .; cdr3_length: 12; j_call: TRBJ1-5; v_call: TRBV18; d_call: .; cdr3_aa: CASSPGNKPQHF; cdr3_nt: TGTGCCAGCTCACCGGGCAACAAGCCCCAGCATTTT
clone_size: .; cdr3_length: 16; j_call: TRBJ1-5; v_call: TRBV18; d_call: TRBD1; cdr3_aa: CASSPQRTGGGQPQHF; cdr3_nt: TGTGCCAGCTCACCTCAGAGAACAGGGGGCGGTCAGCCCCAGCATTTT
clone_size: .; cdr3_length: 16; j_call: TRBJ2-1; v_call: TRBV6-6; d_call: TRBD1; cdr3_aa: CASSSPGQGGLSEQFF; cdr3_nt: TGTGCCAGCAGTTCGCCGGGACAGGGCGGCTTAAGTGAGCAGTTCTTC
clone_size: .; cdr3_length: 16; j_call: TRBJ1-1; v_call: TRBV15; d_call: .; cdr3_aa: CATSPSTTGVNTEAFF; cdr3_nt: TGTGCCACCAGCCCTTCAACGACAGGAGTGAACACTGAAGCTTTCTTT
clone_size: .; cdr3_length: 15; j_call: TRBJ2-2; v_call: TRBV30; d_call: .; cdr3_aa: CAWRTVRGYTGELFF; cdr3_nt: TGTGCCTGGAGGACAGTTCGTGGATACACCGGGGAGCTGTTTTTT
clone_size: .; cdr3_length: 12; j_call: TRBJ1-1; v_call: TRBV28; d_call: .; cdr3_aa: CASSSEGTEAFF; cdr3_nt: TGTGCCAGCAGTTCAGAGGGTACTGAAGCTTTCTTT
clone_size: .; cdr3_length: 15; j_call: TRBJ1-6; v_call: TRBV5-5; d_call: TRBD1; cdr3_aa: CASSLGRDRTSPLHF; cdr3_nt: TGTGCCAGCAGCTTGGGCCGGGACAGAACTTCACCCCTCCACTTT
clone_size: once; cdr3_length: 15; j_call: TRBJ1-6; v_call: TRBV5-6; d_call: .; cdr3_aa: CASSLEFRGYSPLHF; cdr3_nt: TGTGCCAGCAGCCTGGAGTTTCGGGGTTATTCACCCCTCCACTTT
clone_size: .; cdr3_length: 16; j_call: TRBJ2-1; v_call: TRBV18; d_call: TRBD2; cdr3_aa: CASSPQLAGGHNEQFF; cdr3_nt: TGTGCCAGCTCACCACAGCTAGCGGGGGGACACAATGAGCAGTTCTTC
clone_size: once; cdr3_length: 12; j_call: TRBJ1-2; v_call: TRBV7-9; d_call: .; cdr3_aa: CASSFSARGYTF; cdr3_nt: TGTGCCAGCAGCTTTTCGGCGCGGGGCTACACCTTC
clone_size: .; cdr3_length: 13; j_call: TRBJ2-5; v_call: TRBV30; d_call: .; cdr3_aa: CAWSSYRMETQYF; cdr3_nt: TGTGCCTGGAGTAGTTACAGGATGGAGACCCAGTACTTC